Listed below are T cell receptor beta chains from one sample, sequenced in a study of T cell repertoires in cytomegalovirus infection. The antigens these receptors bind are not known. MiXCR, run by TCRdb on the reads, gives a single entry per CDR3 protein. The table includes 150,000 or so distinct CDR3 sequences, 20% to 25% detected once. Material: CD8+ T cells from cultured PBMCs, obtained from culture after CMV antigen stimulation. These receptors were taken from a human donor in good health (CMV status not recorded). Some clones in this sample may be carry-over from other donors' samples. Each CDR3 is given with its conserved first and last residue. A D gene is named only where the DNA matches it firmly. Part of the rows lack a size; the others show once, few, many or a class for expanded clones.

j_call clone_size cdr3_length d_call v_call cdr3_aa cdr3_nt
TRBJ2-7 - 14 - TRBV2 CASSYGQITYEQYF TGTGCCAGCAGCTACGGACAGATTACCTACGAGCAGTACTTC
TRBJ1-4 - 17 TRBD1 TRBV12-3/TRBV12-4 CASTPLRQGAPNEKLFF TGTGCCAGCACCCCCCTACGACAGGGGGCTCCTAATGAAAAACTGTTTTTT
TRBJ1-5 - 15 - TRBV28 CASSLAADSNQPQHF TGTGCCAGCAGTTTAGCGGCAGATAGCAATCAGCCCCAGCATTTT
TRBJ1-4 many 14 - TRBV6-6 CASSSTLEREKLFF TGTGCCAGCAGCTCCACACTGGAGAGGGAAAAACTGTTTTTT
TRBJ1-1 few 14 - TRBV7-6 CANSSGRANTEAFF TGTGCCAACAGCTCCGGACGGGCAAACACTGAAGCTTTCTTT
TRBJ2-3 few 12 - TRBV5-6 CASRGLRDTQYF TGTGCCAGCAGGGGGCTCAGGGATACGCAGTATTTT
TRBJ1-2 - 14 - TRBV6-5 CASTKTEFNYGYTF TGTGCCAGCACGAAGACAGAATTTAACTATGGCTACACCTTC
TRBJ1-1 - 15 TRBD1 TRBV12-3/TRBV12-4 CASNYPGKTGIEAFF TGTGCCAGCAATTACCCGGGTAAGACAGGGATTGAAGCTTTCTTT
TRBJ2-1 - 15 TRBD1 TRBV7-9 CASSLGQGQGDEQFF TGTGCCAGCAGCTTAGGACAGGGACAGGGCGATGAGCAGTTCTTC
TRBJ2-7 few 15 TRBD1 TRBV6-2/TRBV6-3 CASSPTGTGYREQYF TGTGCCAGCAGTCCAACCGGGACAGGGTATCGCGAGCAGTACTTC
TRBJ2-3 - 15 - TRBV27 CASSFWQGSTDTQYF TGTGCCAGCAGTTTTTGGCAGGGGAGCACAGATACGCAGTATTTT
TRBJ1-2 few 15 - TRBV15 CATSRDREANYGYTF TGTGCCACCAGCAGAGATCGCGAAGCTAACTATGGCTACACCTTC
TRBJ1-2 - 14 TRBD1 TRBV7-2 CASSLLTGVSGYTF TGTGCCAGCAGCTTGCTCACAGGGGTGAGTGGCTACACCTTC
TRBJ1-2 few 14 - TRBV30 CAWSVGRDDLGYTF TGTGCCTGGAGTGTAGGCAGGGATGATCTCGGCTACACCTTC
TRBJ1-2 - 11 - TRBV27 CATRRGPDYTF TGTGCCACCCGTCGGGGCCCTGACTACACCTTC
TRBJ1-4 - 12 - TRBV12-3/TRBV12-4 CASSLSRLELFF TGTGCCAGCAGTTTATCGCGTTTGGAACTGTTTTTT
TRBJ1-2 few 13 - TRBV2 CASSDASSYGYTF TGTGCCAGCAGTGACGCCAGTAGCTATGGCTACACCTTC
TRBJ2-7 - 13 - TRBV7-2 CASGHSGPYEQYF TGTGCCAGCGGCCACTCAGGGCCCTACGAGCAGTACTTC
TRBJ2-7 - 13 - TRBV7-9 CASSFRTDREQYF TGTGCCAGCAGCTTCAGGACAGATCGAGAGCAGTACTTC
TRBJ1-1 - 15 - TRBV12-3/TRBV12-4 CASSLEPALNTEAFF TGTGCCAGCAGTTTAGAGCCAGCCTTGAACACTGAAGCTTTCTTT
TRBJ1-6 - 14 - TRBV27 CASSLPGFNSPLHF TGTGCCAGCAGTTTACCAGGGTTTAATTCACCCCTCCACTTT
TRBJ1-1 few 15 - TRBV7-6 CASSLKGVGGTEAFF TGTGCCAGCAGCTTAAAGGGGGTTGGGGGTACTGAAGCTTTCTTT
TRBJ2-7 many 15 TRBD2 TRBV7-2 CASSLETSGGNEQYF TGTGCCAGCAGCTTAGAGACTAGCGGGGGCAACGAGCAGTACTTC
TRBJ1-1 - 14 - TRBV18 CASSPVTPNAEAFF TGTGCCAGCTCACCAGTGACACCTAATGCTGAAGCTTTCTTT
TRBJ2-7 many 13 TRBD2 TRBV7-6 CASSGGTGLADFF TGTGCCAGCAGCGGGGGAACGGGACTAGCGGACTTCTTC
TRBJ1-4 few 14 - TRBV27 CASRRTDSSEKLFF TGTGCCAGCAGGCGGACGGACAGTAGTGAAAAACTGTTTTTT
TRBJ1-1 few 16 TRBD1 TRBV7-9 CASSLMTGGLNTEAFF TGTGCCAGCAGCTTAATGACAGGGGGCTTGAACACTGAAGCTTTCTTT
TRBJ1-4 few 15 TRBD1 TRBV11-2 CASSPLTGINEKLFF TGTGCCAGCAGCCCGTTGACAGGGATTAATGAAAAACTGTTTTTT
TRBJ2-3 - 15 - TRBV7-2 CASSLGAGNTDTQYF TGTGCCAGCAGCCTGGGGGCAGGGAACACAGATACGCAGTATTTT
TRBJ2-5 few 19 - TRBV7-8 CASSPEAPGTRSLQETQYF TGTGCCAGCAGCCCAGAGGCACCGGGGACACGGAGCTTGCAAGAGACCCAGTACTTC
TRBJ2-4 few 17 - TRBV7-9 CASSFTEHGVAKNIQYF TGTGCCAGCAGCTTTACAGAACATGGGGTGGCCAAAAACATTCAGTACTTC
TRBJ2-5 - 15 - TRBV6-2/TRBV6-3 CASSDRAESWETQYF TGTGCCAGCTCCGACCGGGCCGAGTCGTGGGAGACCCAGTACTTC
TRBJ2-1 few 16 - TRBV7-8 CASSLAGLAYYNEQFF TGTGCCAGCAGCTTAGCGGGGCTAGCGTACTACAATGAGCAGTTCTTC
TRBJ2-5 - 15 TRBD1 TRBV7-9 CASSFPDRGPKTQYF TGTGCCAGCAGCTTTCCCGACAGGGGGCCCAAGACCCAGTACTTC
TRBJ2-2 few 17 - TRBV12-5 CASGLGEAERNTGELFF TGTGCTAGTGGTCTAGGGGAGGCGGAGAGGAACACCGGGGAGCTGTTTTTT
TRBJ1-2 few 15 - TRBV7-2 CASSLASSFLYGYTF TGTGCCAGCAGCTTAGCTTCCAGCTTCCTCTATGGCTACACCTTC